This T cell receptor (beta chain) was recorded in a study of blood T cell repertoires in COVID-19. Study-level background: Donors in the United States, Italy and Spain gave samples during acute or convalescent COVID-19. PBMCs, B-cell-depleted T cells, or T cells were the source of the cDNA or gDNA that made up the material.

Germline CDR1 is SGDLS and CDR2 is YYNGEE. This CDR3 has 15 amino acids. V was clipped by 0 bases and J by 7 bases; unmatched bases: 6. In the original analysis: Using reference gene primer amplification, nucleated cell counts were estimated. Libraries were prepared by immunoSEQ multiplex PCR; TCRdb keeps only in-frame clonotypes and omits some of them. V and J calls and clone size come straight from that table; D and trimming were deduced from the DNA. The repertoire has about 36,000 clones, around four fifths of them found once; the top ten carry 14%. This clonotype originated in a human donor in a cohort sampled during active COVID-19. The sequenced sample consisted of peripheral blood. The chain is built from TRBV9 and TRBJ2-2, with 7 positions matching TRBD1. For the CDR3, the DNA is TGTGCCAGCAGCGTAGTGGACAGGCCCCTCGGGGAGCTGTTTTTT. Its protein product is CASSVVDRPLGELFF.